This passage covers 15 T cell receptor beta chains from one sample sequenced in a study of T cells after yellow fever vaccination. TCRdb re-derived calls from the 5' RACE reads in MiXCR, one entry per CDR3 protein. The table has 250,000 to 350,000 distinct CDR3 sequences, 4% to 5.5% seen once. The sequenced sample was PBMCs, obtained 15 days after the yellow fever booster vaccination. These receptor sequences come from a man aged 18-30 years who received the YFV17D yellow fever vaccine.

This clonotype was detected ten times or more. The V gene is TRBV18, the J gene TRBJ2-3; perhaps TRBD1 as D (5 bases). V gave up 0 bases and J gave up 0 bases, with 7 bases separating them. Looked up from germline, CDR1 is KGHSH and CDR2 is LQKENI. This CDR3 is built from 15 residues. The chain's CDR3 is CASSPPGPSTDTQYF. The CDR3 nucleotides read TGTGCCAGCTCACCACCGGGGCCCAGCACAGATACGCAGTATTTT. Combining the CDR3 with reference TRBV18 and TRBJ2-3 gives the whole variable domain NAGVMQNPRHLVRRRGQEARLRCSPMKGHSHVYWYRQLPEEGLKFMVYLQKENIIDESGMPKERFSAEFPKEGPSILRIQQVVRGDSAAYFCASSPPGPSTDTQYFGPGTRLTVL.

CDR3 in amino acids: CASSQDGFTGELFF. DNA of the CDR3: TGCGCCAGCAGCCAGGACGGTTTCACCGGGGAGCTGTTTTTT. The gene calls are TRBV4-3 and TRBJ2-2; no reliable D call. Per the germline V gene, CDR1 is LGHNA and CDR2 is YSLEER. There are 14 residues in the CDR3. V shed 3 bases and J shed 4 bases, with 9 bases lying between them.

This clonotype was seen ten or more times. The CDR3 reads CSACTQPGSTEAFF. The CDR3 DNA follows: TGCAGTGCTTGTACACAACCGGGGAGCACTGAAGCTTTCTTT. The rearrangement links TRBV20-1 to TRBJ1-1, with unresolved D. The CDR3 is 14 residues long. V lost 5 bases, J lost 4 bases, and 17 bases lay in between. CDR1 and CDR2 from the germline V gene are DFQATT and SNEGSKA (reference sequence).

In its sample, this clonotype was seen many times. The chain joins TRBV20-1 to TRBJ1-1; no firm D call. The CDR3 is made up of 13 amino acids. The ends were cut back, 0 bases at V and 1 base at J, with 6 bases in the middle. CDR1 is DFQATT and CDR2 is SNEGSKA in the germline V gene (reference sequence). The CDR3 sequence: CSARDRQNTEAFF. The CDR3 DNA reads TGCAGTGCTAGAGATCGCCAGAACACTGAAGCTTTCTTT.

This clonotype was counted a few times. The J gene is TRBJ1-2, the V gene TRBV5-1; the D gene is possibly TRBD1 (5 bases). The germline CDR1 and CDR2 sequences are SGHRS and YFSETQ. Deletions cut 1 base from V and 0 bases from J, with 7 bases between. This CDR3 has 14 residues. The CDR3 loop reads CASSLQGSNYGYTF. The CDR3 bases are TGCGCCAGCAGCTTGCAGGGTTCTAACTATGGCTACACCTTC. The complete variable domain, with remaining parts taken from reference TRBV5-1 and TRBJ1-2, reads KAGVTQTPRYLIKTRGQQVTLSCSPISGHRSVSWYQQTPGQGLQFLFEYFSETQRNKGNFPGRFSGRQFSNSRSEMNVSTLELGDSALYLCASSLQGSNYGYTFGSGTRLTVV.

The V call is TRBV11-2, the J call TRBJ2-5; a possible D gene is TRBD2 (5 bases). Germline V gene lookup returns CDR1 SGHAT and CDR2 FQNNGV. Trimming stripped 4 bases from V and 4 bases from J, with 16 bases between. There are 15 residues in the CDR3. The chain's CDR3 is CASSSSPGSGETQYF. In DNA form, the CDR3 reads TGTGCCAGCAGCTCTAGCCCGGGGTCTGGAGAGACCCAGTACTTC. The full variable domain, rest sourced from reference TRBV11-2 and TRBJ2-5, is EAGVAQSPRYKIIEKRQSVAFWCNPISGHATLYWYQQILGQGPKLLIQFQNNGVVDDSQLPKDRFSAERLKGVDSTLKIQPAKLEDSAVYLCASSSSPGSGETQYFGPGTRLLVL.

The V gene is TRBV7-9, the J gene TRBJ1-1, with no clear D. Trimming stripped 5 bases from V and 3 bases from J, with 4 bases between. CDR1 and CDR2 from the germline V gene are SEHNR and FQNEAQ (reference sequence). The CDR3 sequence is 11 residues long. As DNA, the CDR3 is TGTGCCAGCAGCGCGGACACTGAAGCTTTCTTT. Encoded protein: CASSADTEAFF.

The J gene is TRBJ2-1, the V gene TRBV13; 8 nucleotides agree with TRBD1. Germline CDR1 reads PRHDT; CDR2 reads FYEKMQ (reference sequence). The CDR3 consists of 16 residues. J was trimmed by 3 bases and V by 6 bases; bases with no gene match: 10. Here the CDR3 reads CASSPTGDRYYNEQFF. The CDR3 DNA follows: TGTGCCAGCAGTCCCACTGGGGACAGGTACTACAATGAGCAGTTCTTC. Filled out from reference TRBV13 and TRBJ2-1, the complete variable domain reads AAGVIQSPRHLIKEKRETATLKCYPIPRHDTVYWYQQGPGQDPQFLISFYEKMQSDKGSIPDRFSAQQFSDYHSELNMSSLELGDSALYFCASSPTGDRYYNEQFFGPGTRLTVL.

This clonotype was counted a few times. This chain uses TRBV20-1 with TRBJ2-5; TRBD1 or TRBD2 may be the D gene (5 bases each). Trimming removed 6 bases at V and 4 bases at J, with 12 bases between. Germline values: CDR1 DFQATT, CDR2 SNEGSKA (reference sequence). This CDR3 is built from 12 residues. The DNA for the CDR3 is TGCAGTGCAAAATCAGGGACAGAGACCCAGTACTTC. This translates into CSAKSGTETQYF.

This clonotype has ten or more counts. The J gene is TRBJ2-7, the V gene TRBV20-1; D not certain. The germline CDR1 and CDR2 sequences are DFQATT and SNEGSKA (reference sequence). Trimming took off 3 bases at V and 3 bases at J, with 9 bases between the two ends. This CDR3 comprises 12 residues. CDR3 protein: CSASSDLYEQYV. The CDR3 DNA reads TGCAGTGCTAGCTCCGATCTCTACGAGCAGTACGTC.

This clonotype occurred many times. The gene calls are TRBV28 and TRBJ1-6; D gene ambiguous. The CDR3 has 13 residues. The germline V gene encodes CDR1 MDHEN and CDR2 SYDVKM. V shed 2 bases and J shed 8 bases, with 7 bases lying between them. Here the CDR3 DNA reads TGTGCCAGCAGTTTAACCAGGCATTCACCCCTCCACTTT. It specifies CASSLTRHSPLHF.

This clonotype was recorded many times. The chain has TRBV10-3 and TRBJ2-7; tentatively, D is TRBD2 (6 bases). Germline CDR1 reads ENHRY; CDR2 reads SYGVKD. This CDR3 spans 14 amino acids. Trimming stripped 5 bases from V and 0 bases from J, with 11 bases between. The CDR3 protein is CAISMAGSSYEQYF. DNA of the CDR3: TGTGCCATCAGTATGGCGGGAAGCTCCTACGAGCAGTACTTC.

Ten or more counts support this clonotype. This chain links TRBV7-6 with TRBJ1-1; D is possibly TRBD1 (6 bases). Trimming took 9 bases from V and 1 from J, leaving 12 bases between them. CDR1 is SGHVS, CDR2 FNYEAQ, per germline. The CDR3 loop spans 13 amino acids. The CDR3 nucleotides are TGTGCCAGTCAGGGACACCAGAACACTGAAGCTTTCTTT. Its protein is CASQGHQNTEAFF.

The chain has TRBV6-5 and TRBJ2-6; 9 positions agree with TRBD1. V lost 5 bases to trimming and J lost 2 bases; unmatched junction nucleotides: 4. The germline V gene encodes CDR1 MNHEY and CDR2 SVGAGI. The CDR3 loop spans 16 amino acids. The CDR3 DNA reads as TGTGCCAGCAGTGGCGGACAGGGGACTGGGGCCAACGTCCTGACTTTC. It is translated as CASSGGQGTGANVLTF.

This clonotype was observed many times. The chain combines TRBV29-1 with TRBJ2-3; possible D gene TRBD1, 6 bases. Germline CDR1 SQVTM, CDR2 ANQGSEA. The length of the CDR3 is 13 residues. V lost 0 bases, J lost 6 bases, and 10 bases lay in between. The CDR3 nucleotides read TGCAGCGTTGAAGATGGGGGCTCGGATACGCAGTATTTT. Protein sequence: CSVEDGGSDTQYF.